This T cell receptor beta chain was recorded in a study of PD-1 blockade in classical Hodgkin lymphoma (dated by TCRdb to 2018 to 2021). Looking at the study overall: The study used CyTOF and TCR beta sequencing to define a peripheral blood immune signature of response to PD-1 blockade in classical Hodgkin lymphoma.

The Qiagen DNeasy kit was used to extract genomic DNA from unsorted PBMCs and from the negatively selected CD4+ and CD8+ fractions. TCR beta CDR3 regions were subjected to amplification by immunoSEQ multiplex PCR with primers that anneal to V and J segments. A synthetic immune receptor repertoire was used to minimize amplification bias, and remaining bias was computationally removed after sequencing. The source study handled its data this way. Custom Python scripts were used to quantify repertoire diversity as the Shannon entropy index. The unsorted, CD4+ and CD8+ repertoires were each analyzed separately, with the exception of combined analyses, where CD4+ and CD8+ sequences were merged in silico. TCRdb took this table from immuneACCESS and kept in-frame rearrangements with V and J called. Such tables lack part of the clones; where checked against another copy, unresolved V genes explain under half of the gap, and the rest is unexplained. That table is the source of V, J and clone size, and D and trimming were worked out from the DNA. Here the sample has approximately 9,300 clones; about 90% occur a single time. The ten largest clonotypes hold roughly 8.8% of the sample.

CDR1 is given as MDHEN and CDR2 as SYDVKM, both from the germline V gene. The CDR3 runs 13 residues from the cysteine to the phenylalanine. Only the CDR3 DNA is retained, 39 bases long and in frame from the first base. On this clone: What this receptor recognizes is not known. No qualities accompany the bases; no much larger clone lies one base away.

The sample's time point label, in plain terms: newly diagnosed, previously untreated cHL patient sample. CD8+ T cells were purified from thawed PBMCs by magnetic negative selection with a Miltenyi CD8+ T cell isolation kit. As a comparison group for the relapsed/refractory trial patients, PBMCs from patients with newly diagnosed, previously untreated classical Hodgkin lymphoma were sequenced. Peripheral blood was collected in 8 mL Vacutainer Cell Preparation Tubes, from which PBMCs were isolated by centrifugation and then cryopreserved. Purified CD4+ and CD8+ fractions were prepared only for cases with an additional available PBMC sample. Magnetically labelled cells were depleted on LS columns in a quadroMACS separator, and the flow-through was collected as the purified fraction. What the authors observed across the whole study: Baseline TCR diversity was reported to be lower in newly diagnosed patients than in healthy donors and to be lower still in relapsed/refractory patients. Only a single clinical trial cohort was studied, and what caused the repertoire differences, possibly disease activity or prior therapy, remained undefined.

The origin of this receptor is a human donor with classical Hodgkin lymphoma. Recombination joined TRBV28 with TRBJ2-5; the D gene may be TRBD1 or TRBD2, since each aligns over 5 bases. The end of the DNA aligns better with TRBJ2-7, so the J call may be wrong. Sequencing input: CD8+ T cells from blood. The CDR3 here reads CASSLGGRYEQYF. Here is the DNA: TGTGCCAGCAGTTTAGGGGGTCGCTACGAGCAGTACTTC.